What follows describes a single T cell receptor beta chain. Its specificity is not known. The CDR3 sequence is 15 residues long. Germline lookup yields CDR1 DFQATT and CDR2 SNEGSKA (reference sequence). TCRdb re-analyzed the 5' RACE reads; it lists each CDR3 protein once, without DNA. In total, the table holds about 300,000 distinct CDR3 sequences. The data stem from a study of monozygotic twins with inflammatory bowel disease. Study conclusions and caveats: There was no support for any single strong signal or clonotype associated with IBD.

The sequencing sample was made of blood. The V gene is TRBV20-1, the J gene TRBJ2-7; TCRdb's D gene call, TRBD2, goes unchecked for lack of DNA. This clonotype was sampled from a human donor with ulcerative colitis or Crohn's disease, or a healthy co-twin of an affected twin (not recorded which). The CDR3 protein is CSAKRVGRMVDEQYF.